The rows below give T cell receptor beta chains drawn from one sample of a study of blood T cell repertoires in COVID-19. Some clones are missing from TCRdb's copy, which holds only in-frame ones; the method was immunoSEQ multiplex PCR. Here the sample spans 150,000 to 200,000 clones, around four fifths being singletons. Specimen: peripheral blood. The receptors were gathered from a human donor in a cohort sampled during active COVID-19. Both conserved end residues are part of each CDR3. Fields, in order: V gene, clone size, J gene, D gene, CDR3 length, CDR3 protein, CDR3 DNA. A D gene is named only where the DNA matches it firmly. Expanded clones get a size class; other rows say once, few or many, or leave the size out.

v_call: TRBV7-5
clone_size: NA
j_call: TRBJ2-5
d_call: NA
cdr3_length: 16
cdr3_aa: CARDKFGTTVMETQYF
cdr3_nt: TGTGCCAGAGATAAATTCGGGACAACCGTGATGGAGACCCAGTACTTC

v_call: TRBV6-5
clone_size: few
j_call: TRBJ2-1
d_call: NA
cdr3_length: 14
cdr3_aa: CASSYYRAYNEQFF
cdr3_nt: TGTGCCAGCAGTTACTACCGGGCCTACAATGAGCAGTTCTTC

v_call: TRBV18
clone_size: NA
j_call: TRBJ1-3
d_call: TRBD1
cdr3_length: 17
cdr3_aa: CASSPPIGTGDGNTIYF
cdr3_nt: TGTGCCAGCTCACCACCGATCGGGACAGGAGATGGAAACACCATATATTTT

v_call: TRBV6-6
clone_size: NA
j_call: TRBJ1-3
d_call: NA
cdr3_length: 16
cdr3_aa: CASSTVQGPSGNTIYF
cdr3_nt: TGTGCCAGCAGTACAGTACAGGGCCCCTCTGGAAACACCATATATTTT

v_call: TRBV10-1
clone_size: NA
j_call: TRBJ2-2
d_call: TRBD2
cdr3_length: 15
cdr3_aa: CASMEGGRTTGELFF
cdr3_nt: TGCGCCAGCATGGAAGGCGGGAGGACAACCGGGGAGCTGTTTTTT

v_call: TRBV4-3
clone_size: NA
j_call: TRBJ1-6
d_call: TRBD1
cdr3_length: 17
cdr3_aa: CASSQEGTVTANSPLHF
cdr3_nt: TGCGCCAGCAGCCAGGAGGGGACAGTGACGGCTAATTCACCCCTCCACTTT

v_call: TRBV28
clone_size: NA
j_call: TRBJ2-7
d_call: NA
cdr3_length: 13
cdr3_aa: CASSEVNKDEQYF
cdr3_nt: TGTGCCAGCAGTGAGGTCAATAAGGACGAGCAGTACTTC

v_call: TRBV6-5
clone_size: NA
j_call: TRBJ1-2
d_call: NA
cdr3_length: 11
cdr3_aa: CASRSGYGYTF
cdr3_nt: TGTGCCAGCAGGTCCGGCTATGGCTACACCTTC

v_call: TRBV5-1
clone_size: NA
j_call: TRBJ1-2
d_call: TRBD1
cdr3_length: 15
cdr3_aa: CASSLGQGWVYGYTF
cdr3_nt: TGCGCCAGCAGCTTAGGACAGGGATGGGTCTATGGCTACACCTTC

v_call: TRBV5-1
clone_size: NA
j_call: TRBJ1-2
d_call: NA
cdr3_length: 14
cdr3_aa: CASSPTELGYGYTF
cdr3_nt: TGCGCCAGCAGCCCGACAGAGCTGGGCTATGGCTACACCTTC

v_call: TRBV3-1/TRBV3-2
clone_size: once
j_call: TRBJ1-6
d_call: TRBD1
cdr3_length: 16
cdr3_aa: CASSQKTRGRRSPLHF
cdr3_nt: TGTGCCAGCAGCCAGAAAACCAGGGGGCGCCGGTCACCCCTCCACTTT

v_call: TRBV5-1
clone_size: NA
j_call: TRBJ2-2
d_call: NA
cdr3_length: 17
cdr3_aa: CASRETRQAANTGELFF
cdr3_nt: TGCGCCAGCAGAGAAACCCGACAGGCTGCGAACACCGGGGAGCTGTTTTTT

v_call: TRBV19
clone_size: NA
j_call: TRBJ1-4
d_call: TRBD1
cdr3_length: 17
cdr3_aa: CASSMNPQGAVNEKLFF
cdr3_nt: TGTGCCAGTAGTATGAATCCGCAGGGGGCGGTTAATGAAAAACTGTTTTTT

v_call: TRBV19
clone_size: NA
j_call: TRBJ1-2
d_call: TRBD1
cdr3_length: 14
cdr3_aa: CASSTLDRVKGYTF
cdr3_nt: TGTGCCAGTAGTACCCTGGACAGGGTTAAGGGCTACACCTTC

v_call: TRBV12-5
clone_size: NA
j_call: TRBJ2-1
d_call: NA
cdr3_length: 14
cdr3_aa: CASVPSGSYNEQFF
cdr3_nt: TGTGCTAGTGTTCCCTCCGGCTCCTACAATGAGCAGTTCTTC

v_call: TRBV2
clone_size: NA
j_call: TRBJ2-7
d_call: NA
cdr3_length: 16
cdr3_aa: CASSDRSRVEHYEQYF
cdr3_nt: TGTGCCAGCAGTGATCGCTCCAGGGTAGAACACTACGAGCAGTACTTC

v_call: TRBV2
clone_size: many
j_call: TRBJ2-3
d_call: TRBD2
cdr3_length: 15
cdr3_aa: CASSELAGGPDTQYF
cdr3_nt: TGTGCCAGCAGTGAACTAGCGGGGGGGCCAGATACGCAGTATTTT

v_call: TRBV5-6
clone_size: NA
j_call: TRBJ2-1
d_call: TRBD1
cdr3_length: 13
cdr3_aa: CASSSALGTGQFF
cdr3_nt: TGTGCCAGCAGCTCTGCACTCGGGACAGGCCAGTTCTTC